Included here is one T cell receptor (beta chain) sequence, with context. The antigen is undetermined. The CDR3 spans 15 residues. CDR1 is LNHDA and CDR2 is SQIVND in the germline V gene (reference sequence). Trimming shortened V by 3 bases and J by 1 base, and 12 bases separated the two germline ends. The data are from a study of cytomegalovirus exposure and HLA in healthy donors. At sampling all donors were nominally healthy, likely with unrecorded immune exposures. Vbeta (60) and Jbeta (13) primers were used in the PCR. TCRdb's copy holds only in-frame clones and misses some; the assay was immunoSEQ multiplex PCR. The sample shows about 190,000 clones, 85% to 90% of them seen only once. Study results and caveats: A later analysis linked a missense DCLRE1C variant to TCR beta V- and J-gene trimming.

Sequencing input: PBMCs. This TCR came from a man aged 25-45 years in good health and CMV-seronegative. The chain uses TRBV19 and TRBJ2-5, with D possibly matching TRBD1 (5 bases). CDR3 residues: CASSIADRVQETQYF. In nucleotides, the CDR3 is TGTGCCAGTAGTATCGCAGACAGAGTCCAAGAGACCCAGTACTTC.